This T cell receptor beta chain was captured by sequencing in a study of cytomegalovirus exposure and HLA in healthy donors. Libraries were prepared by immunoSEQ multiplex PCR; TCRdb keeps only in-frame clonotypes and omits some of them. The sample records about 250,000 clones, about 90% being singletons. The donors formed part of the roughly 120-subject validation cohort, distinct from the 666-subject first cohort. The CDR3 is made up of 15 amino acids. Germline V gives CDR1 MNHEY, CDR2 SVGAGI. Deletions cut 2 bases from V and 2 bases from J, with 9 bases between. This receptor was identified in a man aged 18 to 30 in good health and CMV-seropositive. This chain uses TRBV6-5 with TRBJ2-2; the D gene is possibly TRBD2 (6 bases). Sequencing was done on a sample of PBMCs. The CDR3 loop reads CASSYTSRNTGELFF. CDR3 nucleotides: TGTGCCAGCAGTTACACTAGCAGAAACACCGGGGAGCTGTTTTTT.